The clone carrying this T cell receptor (beta chain) was counted between two and nine times. What it binds is not known. This specimen belongs to a study of T cells in Graves' hyperthyroidism and ophthalmopathy. TCR beta CDR3 regions were amplified from RNA. The HTBI set primed first-round TCR CDR3 RT-PCR. TCRdb independently ran MiXCR on the multiplex PCR reads; one entry per CDR3 protein. The table has a few hundred thousand distinct CDR3 sequences, around 19% seen once. Those with hyperthyroidism were 18 to 65 years old, newly diagnosed, and ill for under 2 months. Study-wide results and limits: Most clonotypes expanded in the thyroid (above 0.001) were also present in blood. Patients with ophthalmopathy were separated from those with stable hyperthyroidism by a 13 V-J model.

This CDR3 has 14 amino acids. V lost 4 bases, J lost 7 bases, and 7 bases stayed unmatched. CDR1 is SNHLY and CDR2 is FYNNEI in the germline V gene. Sequences were obtained from blood. The rearrangement joins TRBV2 to TRBJ2-7; 10 bases are a match to TRBD2. The clonotype originates from a man in his forties with Graves' hyperthyroidism. The CDR3 here is CASSVAGGLGEQYF. Here the CDR3 DNA reads TGTGCCAGCAGTGTAGCGGGGGGCCTTGGAGAGCAGTACTTC.